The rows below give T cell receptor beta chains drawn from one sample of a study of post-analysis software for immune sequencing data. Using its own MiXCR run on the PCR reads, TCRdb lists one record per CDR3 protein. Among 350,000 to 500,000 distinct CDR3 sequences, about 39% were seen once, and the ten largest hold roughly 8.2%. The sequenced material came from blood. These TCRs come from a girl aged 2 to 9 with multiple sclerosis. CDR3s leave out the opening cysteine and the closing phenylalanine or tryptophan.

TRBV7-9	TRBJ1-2	ASSLQENSVFGYT
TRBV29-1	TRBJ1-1	SARGQNTEAF
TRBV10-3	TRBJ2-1	ATAPGQREQF
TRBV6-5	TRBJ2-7	ASSFGIRDRGHEQY
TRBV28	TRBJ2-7	ASGLQGLSYEQY
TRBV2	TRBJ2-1	ASTGDHSYNEQF
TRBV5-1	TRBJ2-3	ASSTGAVTDTQY
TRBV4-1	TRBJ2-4	ASSPWGDLAKNIQY
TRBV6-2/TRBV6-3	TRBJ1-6	ASTGPQGNSPLH
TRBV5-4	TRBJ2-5	ASSVNQLETQY
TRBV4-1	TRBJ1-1	ASSQEGRNTEAF
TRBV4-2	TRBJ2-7	ASSHFLAGGTYEQY
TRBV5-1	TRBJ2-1	ASSLTTGLVHNEQF
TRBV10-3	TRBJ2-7	AISESAGLSSYNEQY
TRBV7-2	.	ASSTRQGSETQY
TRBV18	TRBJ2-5	ASSPLSGGLQETQY
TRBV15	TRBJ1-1	ATSRGTDPGAF
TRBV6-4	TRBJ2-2	ASSTGQGTGELF
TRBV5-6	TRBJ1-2	ASSLPLQGFSGYT
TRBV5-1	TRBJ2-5	ASSSHRDRETQY
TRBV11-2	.	ARTGIETQY
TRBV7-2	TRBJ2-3	ASSFAGTGQADMQY
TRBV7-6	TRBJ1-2	ASSPPPSGCYGYT
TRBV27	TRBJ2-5	ASSSRQETQY
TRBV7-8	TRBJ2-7	ASTYGTSGLSSYEQY
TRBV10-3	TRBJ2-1	AISRTEGETQF
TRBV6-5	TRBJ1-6	ASSYLAGQGISSPLH
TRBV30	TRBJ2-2	AWSIVAGGTGELF